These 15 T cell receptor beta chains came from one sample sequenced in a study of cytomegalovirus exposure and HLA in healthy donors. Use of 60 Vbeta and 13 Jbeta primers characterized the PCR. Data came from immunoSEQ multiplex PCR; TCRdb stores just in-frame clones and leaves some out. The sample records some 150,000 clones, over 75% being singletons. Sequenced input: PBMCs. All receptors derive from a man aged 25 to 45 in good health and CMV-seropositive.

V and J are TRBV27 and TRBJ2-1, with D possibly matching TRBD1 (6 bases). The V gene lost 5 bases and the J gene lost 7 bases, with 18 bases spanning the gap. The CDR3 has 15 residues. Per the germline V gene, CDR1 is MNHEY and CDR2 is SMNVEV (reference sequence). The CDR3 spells CASSTKGQFKNEQFF. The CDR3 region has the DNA TGTGCCAGCAGTACGAAAGGACAGTTCAAGAATGAGCAGTTCTTC.

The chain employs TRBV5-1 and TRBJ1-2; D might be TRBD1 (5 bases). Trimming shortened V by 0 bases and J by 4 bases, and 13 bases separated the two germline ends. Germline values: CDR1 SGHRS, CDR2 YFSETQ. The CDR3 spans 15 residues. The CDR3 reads CASSLAETETYGYTF. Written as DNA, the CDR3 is TGCGCCAGCAGCTTGGCAGAGACAGAAACCTATGGCTACACCTTC. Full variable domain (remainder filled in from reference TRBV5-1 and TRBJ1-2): KAGVTQTPRYLIKTRGQQVTLSCSPISGHRSVSWYQQTPGQGLQFLFEYFSETQRNKGNFPGRFSGRQFSNSRSEMNVSTLELGDSALYLCASSLAETETYGYTFGSGTRLTVV.

CDR3 sequence (DNA): TGTGCCAGTATCGGCACAGGAGCTAGCACAGATACGCAGTATTTT. This sequence encodes CASIGTGASTDTQYF. This chain uses TRBV19 with TRBJ2-3, with a weak D call TRBD1 (5 bases). Between the trimmed V and J ends, which lost 7 bases and 0 bases, there was a span of 14 bases. The CDR3 has 15 residues. CDR1 is LNHDA, CDR2 SQIVND, per germline (reference sequence).

The CDR3, as DNA: TGTGCCAGCAGTTTCCCCCTAGGGGACTACAATGAGCAGTTCTTC. It codes for CASSFPLGDYNEQFF. V usage is TRBV28 and J usage is TRBJ2-1; a possible D gene is TRBD1 (5 bases). This CDR3 has 15 residues. The germline V and J ends were trimmed by 3 bases and 3 bases, with 12 bases remaining between them. Germline assignment: CDR1 MDHEN and CDR2 SYDVKM.

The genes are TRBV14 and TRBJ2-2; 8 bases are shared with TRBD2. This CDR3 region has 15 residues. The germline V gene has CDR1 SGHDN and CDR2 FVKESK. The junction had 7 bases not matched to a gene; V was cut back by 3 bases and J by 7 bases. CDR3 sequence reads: CASSHISGTSGELFF. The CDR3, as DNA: TGTGCCAGCAGCCATATTAGCGGGACTAGCGGGGAGCTGTTTTTT.

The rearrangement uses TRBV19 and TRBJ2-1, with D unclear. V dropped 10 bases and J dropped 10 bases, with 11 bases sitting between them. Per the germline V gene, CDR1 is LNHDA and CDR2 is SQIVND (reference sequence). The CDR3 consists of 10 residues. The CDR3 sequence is CATPPLEQFF. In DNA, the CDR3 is TGTGCCACCCCCCCGTTAGAGCAGTTCTTC.

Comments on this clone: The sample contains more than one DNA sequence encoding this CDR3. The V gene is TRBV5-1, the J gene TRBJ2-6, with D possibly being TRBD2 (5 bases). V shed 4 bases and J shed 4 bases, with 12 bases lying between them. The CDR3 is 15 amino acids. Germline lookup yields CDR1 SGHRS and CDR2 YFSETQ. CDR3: CASSPGGSGANVLTF. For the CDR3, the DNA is TGCGCCAGCAGCCCAGGCGGGTCCGGGGCCAACGTCCTGACTTTC. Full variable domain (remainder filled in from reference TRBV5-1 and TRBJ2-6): KAGVTQTPRYLIKTRGQQVTLSCSPISGHRSVSWYQQTPGQGLQFLFEYFSETQRNKGNFPGRFSGRQFSNSRSEMNVSTLELGDSALYLCASSPGGSGANVLTFGAGSRLTVL.

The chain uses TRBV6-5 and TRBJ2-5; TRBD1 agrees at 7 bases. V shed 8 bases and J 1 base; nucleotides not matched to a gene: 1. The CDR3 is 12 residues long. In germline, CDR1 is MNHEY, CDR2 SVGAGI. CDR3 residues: CASGQVQETQYF. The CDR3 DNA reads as TGTGCCAGCGGACAGGTCCAAGAGACCCAGTACTTC.

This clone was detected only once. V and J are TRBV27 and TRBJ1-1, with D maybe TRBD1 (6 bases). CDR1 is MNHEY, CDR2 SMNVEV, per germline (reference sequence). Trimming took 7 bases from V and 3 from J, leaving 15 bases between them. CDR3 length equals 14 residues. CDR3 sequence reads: CASTHRASYTEAFF. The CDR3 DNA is TGTGCCAGCACCCACAGGGCTTCTTACACTGAAGCTTTCTTT.

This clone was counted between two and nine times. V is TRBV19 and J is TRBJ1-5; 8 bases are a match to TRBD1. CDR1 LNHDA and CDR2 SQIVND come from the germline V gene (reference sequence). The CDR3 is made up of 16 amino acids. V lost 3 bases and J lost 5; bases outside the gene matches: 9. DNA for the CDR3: TGTGCCAGTAGTATCCCGGGGACAGGCGGCGATCAGCCCCAGCATTTT. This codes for CASSIPGTGGDQPQHF.

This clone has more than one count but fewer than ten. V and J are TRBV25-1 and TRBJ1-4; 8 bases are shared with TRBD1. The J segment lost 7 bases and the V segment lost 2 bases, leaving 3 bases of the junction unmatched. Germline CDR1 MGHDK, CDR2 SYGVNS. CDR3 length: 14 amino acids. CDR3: CASSEGTGVEKLFF. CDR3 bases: TGTGCCAGCAGTGAAGGGACAGGAGTTGAAAAACTGTTTTTT.

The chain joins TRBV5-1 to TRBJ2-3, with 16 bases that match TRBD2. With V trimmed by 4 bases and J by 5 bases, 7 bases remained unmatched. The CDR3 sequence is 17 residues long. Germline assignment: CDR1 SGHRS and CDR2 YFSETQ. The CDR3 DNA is TGCGCCAGCAGCCTGGGGACTAGCGGGAGGGCCGGAGATACGCAGTATTTT. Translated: CASSLGTSGRAGDTQYF.

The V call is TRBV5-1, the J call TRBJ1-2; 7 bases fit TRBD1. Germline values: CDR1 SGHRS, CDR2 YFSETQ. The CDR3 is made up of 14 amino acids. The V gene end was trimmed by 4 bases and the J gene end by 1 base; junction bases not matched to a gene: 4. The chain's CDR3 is CASSTGQINYGYTF. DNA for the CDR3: TGCGCCAGCAGCACGGGACAGATTAACTATGGCTACACCTTC.

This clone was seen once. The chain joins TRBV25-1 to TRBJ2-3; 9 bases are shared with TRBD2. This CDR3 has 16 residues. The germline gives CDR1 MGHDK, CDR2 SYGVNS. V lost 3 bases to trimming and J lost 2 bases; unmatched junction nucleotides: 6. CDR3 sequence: CASSDPAGGPTDTQYF. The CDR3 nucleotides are TGTGCCAGCAGTGATCCCGCGGGGGGGCCCACAGATACGCAGTATTTT. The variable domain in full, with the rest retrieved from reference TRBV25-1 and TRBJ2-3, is EADIYQTPRYLVIGTGKKITLECSQTMGHDKMYWYQQDPGMELHLIHYSYGVNSTEKGDLSSESTVSRIRTEHFPLTLESARPSHTSQYLCASSDPAGGPTDTQYFGPGTRLTVL.

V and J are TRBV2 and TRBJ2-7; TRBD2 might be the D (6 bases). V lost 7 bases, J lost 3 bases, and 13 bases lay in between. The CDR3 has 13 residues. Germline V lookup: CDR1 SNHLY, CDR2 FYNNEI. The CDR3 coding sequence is TGTGCCAGCACGGGAGCCACTAGCTACGAGCAGTACTTC. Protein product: CASTGATSYEQYF.